This T cell receptor (beta chain) was recovered during a study of T cell repertoires in cytomegalovirus infection. Per the germline V gene, CDR1 is DFQATT and CDR2 is SNEGSKA (reference sequence). This CDR3 spans 14 amino acids. Trimming cost V 4 bases and J 4 bases, with 14 bases left between them. A remark on this clonotype: Antigen unknown.

TCRdb ran MiXCR on the reads and lists one entry per CDR3 protein. The sample contains about 310,000 distinct CDR3 sequences, 20% to 25% of which appear only once. This TCR came from a human donor in good health (CMV status not recorded). Some clones in this sample may be carry-over from other donors' samples. The sample here was cultured PBMCs, taken from culture after CMV antigen stimulation. The genes are TRBV20-1 and TRBJ2-1, with D possibly being TRBD2 (6 bases). The DNA of the CDR3 is TGCAGTGCTAAAGGGACTGCGACATACAATGAGCAGTTCTTC. This sequence encodes CSAKGTATYNEQFF.